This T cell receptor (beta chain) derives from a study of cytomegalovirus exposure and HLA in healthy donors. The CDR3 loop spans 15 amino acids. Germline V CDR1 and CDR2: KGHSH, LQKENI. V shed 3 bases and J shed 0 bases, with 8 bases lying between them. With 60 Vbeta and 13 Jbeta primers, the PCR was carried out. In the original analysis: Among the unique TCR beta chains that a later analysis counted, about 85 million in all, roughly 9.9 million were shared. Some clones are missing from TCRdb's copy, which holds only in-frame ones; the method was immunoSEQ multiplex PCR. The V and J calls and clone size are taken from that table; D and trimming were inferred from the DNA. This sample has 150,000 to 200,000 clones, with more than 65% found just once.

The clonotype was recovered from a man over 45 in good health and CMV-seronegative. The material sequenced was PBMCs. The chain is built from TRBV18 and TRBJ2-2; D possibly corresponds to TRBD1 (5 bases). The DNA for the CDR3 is TGTGCCAGCTCACCTTGGACAACGAACACCGGGGAGCTGTTTTTT. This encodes CASSPWTTNTGELFF.